Reported below is one T cell receptor beta chain. The ends were cut back, 5 bases at V and 7 bases at J, with 21 bases in the middle. This CDR3 has 15 residues. Germline loops: CDR1 MNHEY, CDR2 SVGAGI. This entry comes from a study of blood T cell repertoires in COVID-19. Study-level information: The origin of the acute and convalescent COVID-19 samples was the United States, Italy and Spain.

Original analysis: Reference gene primers were amplified, and this amplification served to estimate nucleated cell counts. TCRdb keeps only in-frame clones here, not all; method: immunoSEQ multiplex PCR. The V and J calls and the clone size are those of that table, but D and trimming were determined from the DNA. Of around 400,000 clones detected, about 89% appear once; the ten largest clones hold about 9.4%. Patients at the Seattle site were enrolled during active infection and followed longitudinally. The sample was peripheral blood. The TCR originated in a woman aged 25 to 45 with COVID-19, enrolled during active disease. The chain has TRBV6-5 and TRBJ2-7; D might be TRBD1 (6 bases). CDR3 DNA: TGTGCCAGCAGTACAACCCTCCGGACAGCGACTGAGCAGTACTTC. Its protein product is CASSTTLRTATEQYF.